The 27 T cell receptor beta chains reported below all come from one sample, sequenced in a study of blood T cell repertoires in COVID-19. The method was immunoSEQ multiplex PCR; TCRdb's version includes in-frame clones alone and lacks a portion of them. The table includes 200,000 to 300,000 clones, about nine tenths detected once. The specimen was PBMCs or T cells enriched from blood (not recorded which). The receptors were sampled from a woman aged 40-49 years with acute COVID-19.

This clone has a handful of counts. V usage is TRBV6-1 and J usage is TRBJ1-2, with no clear D. The germline CDR1 and CDR2 sequences are MNHNS and SASEGT. V lost 2 bases and J lost 5, with 15 bases in between. This CDR3 has 15 amino acids. CDR3 sequence reads: CASSEKGAGGYGYTF. The CDR3 DNA sequence: TGTGCCAGCAGTGAAAAAGGCGCAGGTGGTTATGGCTACACCTTC.

V is TRBV19 and J is TRBJ1-1; the match to TRBD1 covers 8 bases. Germline CDR1 is LNHDA and CDR2 is SQIVND (reference sequence). The CDR3 totals 13 residues. With V trimmed by 10 bases and J by 5 bases, 9 bases remained unmatched. Here the CDR3 DNA reads TGTGCCACCTCTGGACAGGGCCTTACTGAAGCTTTCTTT. Translated, it gives CATSGQGLTEAFF.

V gene TRBV6-1 combines with J gene TRBJ1-3; no definite D call. Germline CDR1 is MNHNS and CDR2 is SASEGT. This CDR3 is 16 amino acids long. Trimming cost V 0 bases and J 0 bases, with 9 bases left between them. The CDR3 region is CASSEAAYFSGNTIYF. The CDR3 DNA reads TGTGCCAGCAGTGAAGCCGCATACTTCTCTGGAAACACCATATATTTT.

The chain employs TRBV6-5 and TRBJ1-2, with 9 nucleotides matching TRBD1. The length of the CDR3 is 15 residues. Germline values: CDR1 MNHEY, CDR2 SVGAGI. V shed 2 bases and J 6 bases; nucleotides not matched to a gene: 7. The DNA for the CDR3 is TGTGCCAGCAGTTACAGGGGCGACAGGGGGGATGGCTACACCTTC. Residues: CASSYRGDRGDGYTF.

J is TRBJ1-1 and V is TRBV7-6, with D unclear. Per germline, CDR1 SGHVS and CDR2 FNYEAQ. The length of the CDR3 is 15 residues. Trimming cost V 1 base and J 0 bases, with 9 bases left between them. This CDR3 reads CASSLGAEMNTEAFF. CDR3 coding DNA: TGTGCCAGCAGCTTAGGTGCGGAAATGAACACTGAAGCTTTCTTT.

J is TRBJ2-1 and V is TRBV3-1 (or the pseudogene TRBV3-2); 8 bases are shared with TRBD2. Germline V gene sequence: CDR1 LGHDT, CDR2 YNNKEL (reference sequence). This CDR3 comprises 14 residues. V lost 1 base and J lost 9; bases outside the gene matches: 5. DNA of the CDR3: TGTGCCAGCAGCCAAGTGAGGGCGGGAGGTGAGCAGTTCTTC. It specifies CASSQVRAGGEQFF.

This clone occurred a few times. This chain uses TRBV5-6 with TRBJ1-4; tentative D call: TRBD1 (5 bases). CDR3 length equals 15 residues. Germline V gene sequence: CDR1 SGHDT, CDR2 YYEEEE. V was shortened by 3 bases and J by 8 bases, with 17 bases between the two germline ends. CDR3 amino acids: CASSSPTAAGEKLFF. CDR3 coding DNA: TGTGCCAGCAGCTCCCCGACAGCAGCTGGGGAAAAACTGTTTTTT.

The rearrangement joins TRBV12-3 or TRBV12-4 to TRBJ2-1, with TRBD2 identical over 10 bases. V dropped 8 bases and J dropped 9; count of bases not matched to a gene: 7. The CDR3 contains 13 residues. CDR3: CASGLAGVSEQFF. For the CDR3, the DNA is TGTGCCAGCGGCCTAGCGGGAGTGAGTGAGCAGTTCTTC.

This clone was observed a few times. In the same sample, other DNA sequences code for this CDR3. The rearrangement joins TRBV19 to TRBJ1-1, with TRBD1 matching 7 bases. Losses at the gene ends were 5 bases for V and 2 bases for J; bases not matched to a gene: 8. CDR1 is LNHDA, CDR2 SQIVND, per germline (reference sequence). The length of the CDR3 is 15 residues. The CDR3 loop is CASSLNQGVNTEAFF. CDR3 sequence (DNA): TGTGCCAGTAGTCTGAACCAGGGGGTTAACACTGAAGCTTTCTTT.

J is TRBJ1-2 and V is TRBV9; no clear D. Germline CDR1 SGDLS, CDR2 YYNGEE. V was shortened by 7 bases and J by 7 bases, with 14 bases between the two germline ends. This CDR3 has 12 amino acids. The CDR3 sequence: CASQGQVPGYTF. The CDR3 nucleotides read TGTGCCAGCCAAGGTCAGGTTCCTGGCTACACCTTC.

This chain connects TRBV5-1 to TRBJ1-3, with 7 bases matching TRBD1. CDR3 length equals 15 residues. With V trimmed by 4 bases and J by 4 bases, 8 bases remained unmatched. CDR1 is SGHRS, CDR2 YFSETQ, per germline. The CDR3 reads CASSPGGSAGNTIYF. CDR3 bases: TGCGCCAGCAGCCCAGGGGGGTCGGCAGGAAACACCATATATTTT.

CDR3 sequence (DNA): TGTGCCAGCAGTGATCCGGTACAGGGGGCGGACCAGCCCCAGCATTTT. It translates to CASSDPVQGADQPQHF. The chain has TRBV2 and TRBJ1-5, with 9 positions matching TRBD1. CDR1 and CDR2 from the germline V gene are SNHLY and FYNNEI. After removal of 3 bases from V and 7 bases from J, the junction contained 10 bases not matched to a gene. This CDR3 is built from 16 residues.

This sequence joins TRBV30 and TRBJ1-6; the D gene is possibly TRBD1 (6 bases). Germline V gene data show CDR1 as GTSNPN and CDR2 as SVGIG (reference sequence). Trimming took 4 bases from V and 8 from J, leaving 12 bases between them. The CDR3 has 13 residues. Here the CDR3 DNA reads TGTGCCTGGAATCGGGACAAAGATTCACCCCTCCACTTT. It translates to CAWNRDKDSPLHF.

The J gene is TRBJ1-5, the V gene TRBV18; perhaps TRBD1 as D (5 bases). The V end lost 0 bases, the J end lost 6 bases, and 15 bases lay between the germline ends. The germline V gene encodes CDR1 KGHSH and CDR2 LQKENI. The CDR3 sequence is 16 residues long. In nucleotides, the CDR3 is TGTGCCAGCTCACCACCGTTGCAGGGAGGATCTCAGCCCCAGCATTTT. This gives the protein CASSPPLQGGSQPQHF.

The chain carries TRBV7-8 and TRBJ1-1, with a weak D call TRBD1 (6 bases). The CDR3 covers 15 residues. The germline V gene has CDR1 SGHVS and CDR2 FQNEAQ. V lost 5 bases and J lost 4, with 17 bases in between. Here the CDR3 reads CASSLDGGRRTEAFF. For the CDR3, the DNA is TGTGCCAGCAGCCTCGACGGGGGGCGACGCACTGAAGCTTTCTTT.

This chain uses TRBV5-1 with TRBJ1-1, with D perhaps TRBD1 (5 bases). The germline gives CDR1 SGHRS, CDR2 YFSETQ. V was clipped by 4 bases and J by 0 bases, with 16 bases between them. This CDR3 region has 16 residues. The CDR3 sequence is CASSLRQQGVNTEAFF. Written as DNA, the CDR3 is TGCGCCAGCAGCCTACGACAGCAAGGGGTGAACACTGAAGCTTTCTTT.

The rearrangement links TRBV20-1 to TRBJ1-5; tentatively, D is TRBD1 (6 bases). Germline V gene data show CDR1 as DFQATT and CDR2 as SNEGSKA (reference sequence). This CDR3 region has 16 residues. With 3 bases removed from V and 1 base from J, the gap between germline ends came to 16 bases. CDR3 sequence: CSASFGGQMSNQPQHF. CDR3 in DNA: TGCAGTGCTAGTTTCGGGGGGCAGATGAGCAATCAGCCCCAGCATTTT.

V gene TRBV5-1 combines with J gene TRBJ2-2; D is possibly TRBD2 (5 bases). Per the germline V gene, CDR1 is SGHRS and CDR2 is YFSETQ. Between the trimmed V and J ends, which lost 6 bases and 5 bases, there was a span of 17 bases. This CDR3 has 15 amino acids. As DNA, the CDR3 is TGCGCCAGCACCCTGAGGGCCGTGGGTACCGGGGAGCTGTTTTTT. Protein sequence: CASTLRAVGTGELFF.

This clone appeared a few times. This chain joins TRBV11-2 and TRBJ2-1; D gene uncertain. This CDR3 has 12 amino acids. V was cut by 1 base and J by 7 bases, with 5 bases left in between. Per the germline V gene, CDR1 is SGHAT and CDR2 is FQNNGV. In DNA, the CDR3 is TGTGCCAGCAGCTTAGCACGGAATGAGCAGTTCTTC. Residues: CASSLARNEQFF.

The V and J genes are TRBV29-1 and TRBJ2-7, with TRBD1 matching 7 bases. The CDR3 runs 13 residues. Looked up from germline, CDR1 is SQVTM and CDR2 is ANQGSEA. Trimming removed 6 bases from V and 2 bases from J; junction bases left unmatched: 7. CDR3 loop: CSVRDSPPYEQYF. Here the CDR3 DNA reads TGCAGCGTCCGGGACAGCCCCCCCTACGAGCAGTACTTC.

The chain links TRBV6-4 to TRBJ2-1; 16 bases align to TRBD2. Germline V gene lookup returns CDR1 MRHNA and CDR2 SNTAGT. J gave up 8 bases and V 0 bases, and 4 bases lay outside the gene matches. The CDR3 is 17 amino acids. CDR3 protein: CASSDSGLAGGPDEQFF. CDR3 DNA sequence: TGTGCCAGCAGTGACTCGGGACTAGCGGGAGGGCCGGATGAGCAGTTCTTC.

The CDR3 protein is CASSQESRRGSYNEQFF. The DNA for the CDR3 is TGTGCCAGCAGCCAAGAATCGCGGCGGGGGTCCTACAATGAGCAGTTCTTC. V is TRBV4-2 and J is TRBJ2-1, with 7 bases aligning to TRBD2. Trimming at V came to 0 bases and at J to 1 base, leaving 6 bases not matched to a gene. Germline loops: CDR1 LGHNA, CDR2 YNFKEQ. The CDR3 consists of 17 residues.

This chain links TRBV19 with TRBJ1-3; D perhaps matches TRBD1 (5 bases). Deletions cut 4 bases from V and 0 bases from J, with 7 bases between. Germline loops: CDR1 LNHDA, CDR2 SQIVND (reference sequence). This CDR3 comprises 14 residues. This CDR3 is CASSKGNSGNTIYF. Written as DNA, the CDR3 is TGTGCCAGTAGTAAGGGGAACTCTGGAAACACCATATATTTT.

This clone was detected only once. The chain carries TRBV27 and TRBJ2-3, with 8 nucleotides matching TRBD2. The CDR3 length is 15 residues. The V gene's germline CDR1 is MNHEY and CDR2 SMNVEV (reference sequence). Losses at the gene ends were 3 bases for V and 5 bases for J; bases not matched to a gene: 7. Here the CDR3 DNA reads TGTGCCAGCAGTTTCTGGCCGGGGGGGCAAGATACGCAGTATTTT. It yields the protein CASSFWPGGQDTQYF.

The chain is built from TRBV20-1 and TRBJ1-2; no clear D gene. Trimming took off 3 bases at V and 4 bases at J, with 9 bases between the two ends. Germline V gives CDR1 DFQATT, CDR2 SNEGSKA (reference sequence). The CDR3 spans 12 residues. CDR3: CSASSGVYGYTF. The CDR3 DNA follows: TGCAGTGCTAGTTCCGGGGTCTATGGCTACACCTTC.

This clone was seen a single time. In DNA, the CDR3 is TGTGCCAGCAGCGTCCCGGGAGGGTGGACCAATGAGCAGTTCTTC. It yields the protein CASSVPGGWTNEQFF. The gene calls are TRBV9 and TRBJ2-1, with TRBD2 matching over 8 bases. The junction had 7 bases not matched to a gene; V was cut back by 2 bases and J by 6 bases. The CDR3 is 15 amino acids. Germline values: CDR1 SGDLS, CDR2 YYNGEE.

V gene TRBV18 combines with J gene TRBJ2-1, with D perhaps TRBD2 (5 bases). CDR1 is KGHSH, CDR2 LQKENI, per germline. The CDR3 sequence is 15 residues long. V shed 8 bases and J shed 1 base, with 15 bases lying between them. The CDR3 reads CASTLSLASYNEQFF. The CDR3 DNA reads as TGTGCCAGCACCCTGAGCCTAGCTTCCTACAATGAGCAGTTCTTC.